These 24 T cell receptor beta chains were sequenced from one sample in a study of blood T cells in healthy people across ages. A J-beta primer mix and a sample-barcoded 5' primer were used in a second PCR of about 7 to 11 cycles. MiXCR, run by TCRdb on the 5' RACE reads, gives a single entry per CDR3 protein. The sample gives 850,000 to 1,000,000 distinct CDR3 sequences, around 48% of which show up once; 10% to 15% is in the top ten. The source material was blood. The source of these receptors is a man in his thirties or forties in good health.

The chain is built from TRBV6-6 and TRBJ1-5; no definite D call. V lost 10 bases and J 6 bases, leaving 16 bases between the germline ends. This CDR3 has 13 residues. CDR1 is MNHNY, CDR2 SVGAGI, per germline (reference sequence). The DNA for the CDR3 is TGTGCCACCTCCGATCAAGACGGTCAGCCCCAGCATTTT. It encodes CATSDQDGQPQHF.

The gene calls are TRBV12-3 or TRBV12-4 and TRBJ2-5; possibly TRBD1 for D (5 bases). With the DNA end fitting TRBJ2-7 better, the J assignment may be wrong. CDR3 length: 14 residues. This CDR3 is CASTAHDSAYEQYF. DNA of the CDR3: TGTGCCAGCACCGCACATGACAGCGCCTACGAGCAGTACTTC.

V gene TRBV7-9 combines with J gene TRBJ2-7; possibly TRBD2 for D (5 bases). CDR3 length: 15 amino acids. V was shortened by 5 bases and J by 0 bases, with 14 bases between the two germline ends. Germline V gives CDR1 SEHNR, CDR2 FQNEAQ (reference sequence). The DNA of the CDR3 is TGTGCCAGCAGCCCTTTCGGGGAGAGCTCCTACGAGCAGTACTTC. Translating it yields CASSPFGESSYEQYF.

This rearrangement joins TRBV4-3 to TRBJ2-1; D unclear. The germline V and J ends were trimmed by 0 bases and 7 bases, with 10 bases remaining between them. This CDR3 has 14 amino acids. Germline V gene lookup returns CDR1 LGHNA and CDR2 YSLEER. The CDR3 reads CASSQDAGTNEQFF. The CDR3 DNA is TGCGCCAGCAGCCAAGATGCAGGTACGAATGAGCAGTTCTTC.

The CDR3 spells CASSPYLENIQYF. CDR3 DNA sequence: TGTGCCAGCAGCCCCTATTTGGAAAACATTCAGTACTTC. The chain combines TRBV11-2 with TRBJ2-4; D remains unclear. V was clipped by 5 bases and J by 5 bases, with 10 bases between them. Germline V gives CDR1 SGHAT, CDR2 FQNNGV. This CDR3 is 13 amino acids long. The whole variable domain, filled in from reference TRBV11-2 and TRBJ2-4, reads EAGVAQSPRYKIIEKRQSVAFWCNPISGHATLYWYQQILGQGPKLLIQFQNNGVVDDSQLPKDRFSAERLKGVDSTLKIQPAKLEDSAVYLCASSPYLENIQYFGAGTRLSVL.

CDR3 DNA sequence: TGCAGTGCTAGCCGAATAGGACAGGACGACACAGATACGCAGTATTTT. The encoded protein is CSASRIGQDDTDTQYF. The chain combines TRBV20-1 with TRBJ2-3, with 7 bases that match TRBD1. The CDR3 covers 16 residues. Germline V gene sequence: CDR1 DFQATT, CDR2 SNEGSKA (reference sequence). Losses at the gene ends were 3 bases for V and 2 bases for J; bases not matched to a gene: 11.

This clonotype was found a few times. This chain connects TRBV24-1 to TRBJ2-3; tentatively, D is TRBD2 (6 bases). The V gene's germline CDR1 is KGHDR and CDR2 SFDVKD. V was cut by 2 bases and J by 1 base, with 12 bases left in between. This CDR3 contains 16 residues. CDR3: CATSDSRDSGTDTQYF. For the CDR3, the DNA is TGTGCCACCAGTGATTCCCGGGACTCGGGCACAGATACGCAGTATTTT.

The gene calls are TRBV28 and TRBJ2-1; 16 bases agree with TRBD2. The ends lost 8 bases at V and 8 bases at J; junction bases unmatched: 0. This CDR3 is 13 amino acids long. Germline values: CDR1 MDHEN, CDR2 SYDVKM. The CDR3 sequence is CASGTSGGDEQFF. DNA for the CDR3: TGTGCCAGCGGGACTAGCGGGGGGGATGAGCAGTTCTTC.

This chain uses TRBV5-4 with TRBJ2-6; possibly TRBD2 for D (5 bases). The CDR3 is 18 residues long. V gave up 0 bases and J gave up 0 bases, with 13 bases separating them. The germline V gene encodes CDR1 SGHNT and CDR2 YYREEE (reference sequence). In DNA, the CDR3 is TGTGCCAGCAGCTTGGACGGCGGGTCGTACTCTGGGGCCAACGTCCTGACTTTC. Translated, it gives CASSLDGGSYSGANVLTF.

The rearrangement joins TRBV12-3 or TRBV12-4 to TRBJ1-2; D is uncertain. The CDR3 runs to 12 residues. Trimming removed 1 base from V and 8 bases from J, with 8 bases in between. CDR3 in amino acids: CASSLVVGGYTF. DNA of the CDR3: TGTGCCAGCAGTTTAGTGGTTGGCGGCTACACCTTC.

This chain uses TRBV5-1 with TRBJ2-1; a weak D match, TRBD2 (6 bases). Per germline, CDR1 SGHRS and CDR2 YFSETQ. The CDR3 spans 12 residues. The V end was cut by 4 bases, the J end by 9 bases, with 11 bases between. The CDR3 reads CASSRLGVEQFF. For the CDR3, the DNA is TGCGCCAGCAGCCGACTAGGTGTTGAGCAGTTCTTC.

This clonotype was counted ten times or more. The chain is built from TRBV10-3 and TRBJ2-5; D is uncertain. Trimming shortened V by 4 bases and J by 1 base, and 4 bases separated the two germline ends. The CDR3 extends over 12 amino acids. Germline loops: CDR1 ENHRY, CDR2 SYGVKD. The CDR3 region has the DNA TGTGCCATCAGTGCCGTCCAAGAGACCCAGTACTTC. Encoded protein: CAISAVQETQYF.

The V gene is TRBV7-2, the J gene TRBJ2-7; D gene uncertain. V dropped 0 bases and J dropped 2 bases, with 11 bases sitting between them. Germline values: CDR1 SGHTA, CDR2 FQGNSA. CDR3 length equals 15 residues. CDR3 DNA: TGTGCCAGCAGCTTAGCGCTTGATTCTCCCTACGAGCAGTACTTC. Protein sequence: CASSLALDSPYEQYF. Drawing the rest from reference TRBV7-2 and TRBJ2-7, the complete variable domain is GAGVSQSPSNKVTEKGKDVELRCDPISGHTALYWYRQSLGQGLEFLIYFQGNSAPDKSGLPSDRFSAERTGGSVSTLTIQRTQQEDSAVYLCASSLALDSPYEQYFGPGTRLTVT.

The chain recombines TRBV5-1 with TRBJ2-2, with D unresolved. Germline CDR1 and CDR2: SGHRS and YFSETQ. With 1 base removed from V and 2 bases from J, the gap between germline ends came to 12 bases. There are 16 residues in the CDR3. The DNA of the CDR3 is TGCGCCAGCAGCTTGAAGGGAAACCCAAACACCGGGGAGCTGTTTTTT. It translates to CASSLKGNPNTGELFF.

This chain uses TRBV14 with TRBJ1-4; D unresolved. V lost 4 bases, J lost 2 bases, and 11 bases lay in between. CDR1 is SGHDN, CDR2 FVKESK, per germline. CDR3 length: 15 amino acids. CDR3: CASSRNSGTNEKLFF. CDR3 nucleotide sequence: TGTGCCAGCAGCCGAAACAGCGGCACTAATGAAAAACTGTTTTTT.

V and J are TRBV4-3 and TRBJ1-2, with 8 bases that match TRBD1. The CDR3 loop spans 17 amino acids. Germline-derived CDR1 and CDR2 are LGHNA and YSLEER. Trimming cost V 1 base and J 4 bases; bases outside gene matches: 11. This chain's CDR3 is CASSQADQGQAIYGYTF. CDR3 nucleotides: TGCGCCAGCAGCCAAGCCGACCAGGGACAGGCAATCTATGGCTACACCTTC.

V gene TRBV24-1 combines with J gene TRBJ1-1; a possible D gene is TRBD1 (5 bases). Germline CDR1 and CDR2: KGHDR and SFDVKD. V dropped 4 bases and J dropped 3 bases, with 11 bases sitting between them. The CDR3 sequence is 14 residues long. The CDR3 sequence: CATSDGGGDTEAFF. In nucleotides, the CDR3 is TGTGCCACCAGTGACGGGGGGGGGGACACTGAAGCTTTCTTT.

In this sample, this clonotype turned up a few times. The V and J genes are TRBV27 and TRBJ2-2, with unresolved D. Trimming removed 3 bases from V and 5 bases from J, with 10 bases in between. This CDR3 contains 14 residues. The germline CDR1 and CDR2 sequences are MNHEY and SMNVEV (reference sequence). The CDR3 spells CASSLLPQTGELFF. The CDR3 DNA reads TGTGCCAGCAGTTTGCTTCCCCAGACCGGGGAGCTGTTTTTT.

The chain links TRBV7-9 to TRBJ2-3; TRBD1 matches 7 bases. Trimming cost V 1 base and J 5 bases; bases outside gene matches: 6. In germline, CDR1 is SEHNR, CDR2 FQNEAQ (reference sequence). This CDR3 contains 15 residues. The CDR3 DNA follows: TGTGCCAGCAGCTTAGTTCAGGGGGTTGAAGATACGCAGTATTTT. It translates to CASSLVQGVEDTQYF.

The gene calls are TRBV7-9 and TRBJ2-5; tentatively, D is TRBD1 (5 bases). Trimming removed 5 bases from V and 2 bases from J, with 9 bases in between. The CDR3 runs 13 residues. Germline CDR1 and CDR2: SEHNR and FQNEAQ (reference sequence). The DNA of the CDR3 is TGTGCCAGCAGCCCTAAGGGGCAAGAGACCCAGTACTTC. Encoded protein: CASSPKGQETQYF.

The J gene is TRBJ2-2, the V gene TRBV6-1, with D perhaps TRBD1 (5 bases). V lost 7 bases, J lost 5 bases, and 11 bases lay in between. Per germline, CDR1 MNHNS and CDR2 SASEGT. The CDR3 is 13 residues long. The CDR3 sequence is CASIPRETGELFF. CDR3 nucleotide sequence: TGTGCCAGCATTCCCAGGGAAACCGGGGAGCTGTTTTTT.

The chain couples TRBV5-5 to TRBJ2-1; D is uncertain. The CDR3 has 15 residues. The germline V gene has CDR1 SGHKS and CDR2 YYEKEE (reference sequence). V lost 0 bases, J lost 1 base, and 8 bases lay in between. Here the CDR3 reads CASSLDTWSYNEQFF. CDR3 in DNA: TGTGCCAGCAGCTTGGACACTTGGTCCTACAATGAGCAGTTCTTC.

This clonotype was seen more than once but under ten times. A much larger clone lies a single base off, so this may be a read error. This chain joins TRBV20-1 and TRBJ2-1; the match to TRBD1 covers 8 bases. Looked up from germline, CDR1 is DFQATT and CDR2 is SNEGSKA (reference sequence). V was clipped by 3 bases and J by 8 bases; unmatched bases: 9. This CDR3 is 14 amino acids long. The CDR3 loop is CSASRTGMVDEQFF. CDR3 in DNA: TGCAGTGCTAGCCGGACAGGGATGGTCGATGAGCAGTTCTTC.

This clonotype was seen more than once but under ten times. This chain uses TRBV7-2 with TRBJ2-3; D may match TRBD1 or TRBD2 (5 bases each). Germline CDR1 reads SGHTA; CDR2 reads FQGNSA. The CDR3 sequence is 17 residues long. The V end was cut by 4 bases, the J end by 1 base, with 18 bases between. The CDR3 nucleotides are TGTGCCAGCAGCTCGACTTGGGACGATTACGGCACAGATACGCAGTATTTT. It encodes CASSSTWDDYGTDTQYF. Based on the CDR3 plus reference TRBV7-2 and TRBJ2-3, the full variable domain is GAGVSQSPSNKVTEKGKDVELRCDPISGHTALYWYRQSLGQGLEFLIYFQGNSAPDKSGLPSDRFSAERTGGSVSTLTIQRTQQEDSAVYLCASSSTWDDYGTDTQYFGPGTRLTVL.